The sample holds one count of the clone carrying this T cell receptor (beta chain). As yet, its antigen is unknown. Within the sample, other DNA sequences also encode this same CDR3. This specimen belongs to a study of T cell responses to AZD1222 COVID-19 vaccine. Study results and limitations: As reported, nearly half of all spike-specific TCRs target variant regions that are unmutated. Clonal diversity was possibly underestimated; the donors were predominantly white British and more often female.

Germline V gene sequence: CDR1 SGHTA, CDR2 FQGTGA. Trimming removed 5 bases from V and 0 bases from J, with 12 bases in between. This CDR3 is built from 15 residues. The data were produced by immunoSEQ multiplex PCR, yet TCRdb's version contains in-frame clones alone and is incomplete. The table includes 90,000 to 120,000 clones, roughly 85% detected once. The chain couples TRBV7-3 to TRBJ2-3; D gene unclear. The specimen was peripheral blood, collected 28 days after the second AZD1222 dose. The source of this sequence is an adult who received the AZD1222 COVID-19 vaccine. This CDR3 reads CASSLLGGSTDTQYF. The CDR3, as DNA: TGTGCCAGCAGCCTACTTGGTGGGAGCACAGATACGCAGTATTTT.